This T cell receptor beta chain originates from a study of regulatory T cells in long-lasting Graves disease (dated by TCRdb to about 2021). Study-level background: Persistent Graves' disease was defined as antithyroid drug treatment for over 5 years with persistently positive TSH receptor autoantibodies. Persistent Graves' disease patients were compared with newly diagnosed Graves' disease patients by peripheral blood TCR sequencing and RNA sequencing. The study took place in China and was registered as a clinical trial. A total of about 33 samples underwent TCR sequencing, from roughly 13 patients with persistent Graves' disease and 20 or so patients with newly diagnosed Graves' disease. Antithyroid drugs had been taken for 8.5 to 13 years on average by persistent Graves' disease patients in the clinical cohort. What the authors observed across the whole study: Lower TCR Shannon entropy and fewer highly expanded clones were observed in persistent Graves' disease patients than in newly diagnosed patients, which suggested clonal expansion. Patients with persistent disease shared more public clonotypes (fewer than 3,000) than newly diagnosed patients did (more than 900). Only peripheral blood was studied, because thyroid tissue, the primary lesion, was inaccessible. Preferential use of TRBV28, TRBJ1-2 and TRBJ2-5 was observed in persistent disease, whereas TRBV20-1 and TRBJ2-1 were favored in newly diagnosed disease. The small sample size was acknowledged by the authors as a limitation that may reduce accuracy. Sequencing and analysis were restricted to the TCR beta chain.

CDR1 is given as DFQATT and CDR2 as SNEGSKA, both from the germline V gene (reference sequence). V is shortened by 0 bases, J by 4 bases, and the region joining them spans 9 bases. There are 13 amino acids in the CDR3, from cysteine to phenylalanine inclusive. The DNA shown is the 39-base CDR3, in frame from base 1. This specimen's time point label, per the study, means: persistent/refractory GD, antithyroid drugs over 5 years with positive TRAb. For both TCR sequencing and RNA sequencing, RNA was extracted from PBMCs using TRIzol. The diagnosis of Graves' disease followed American Thyroid Association guidelines. Patients for the study were recruited at an endocrinology department in Xi'an, China. Each patient gave 7 to 9.5 milliliters of peripheral blood, collected in an EDTA anticoagulant tube. Ficoll Paque Plus density gradient separation was used to isolate PBMCs, and no further T cell sorting was done. An Agilent 2100 Bioanalyzer and agarose gel were used to assess RNA quality, and a NanoDrop 2000 was used to measure RNA concentration.

Library generation was performed with multiplex PCR. The run used an Illumina HiSeq 4000. CDR3 regions were amplified by Arm-PCR with iRepertoire HTBI primers to construct TCR beta libraries. PCR products were gel purified before sequencing. The study's processing was this. A total of fewer than 65 TRBV and some 15 TRBJ segments were identified across samples and were used for gene usage analysis of CDR3 amino acid clonotypes. COPE and FqMerger were used to merge the filtered high-quality paired reads into contigs. Contigs were aligned with BLAST to IMGT TRBV, TRBD and TRBJ reference genes, and CDR3 was defined per IMGT. Clonotypes above 0.1% frequency were classified as highly expanded clones. Repertoire diversity was measured by Shannon entropy, and V-J evenness by the Gini coefficient. A clonotype was considered public if more than one individual shared it. Using fastp trimming at Q25 and MiXCR clonotype assembly, TCRdb reanalyzed the public sequencing data and kept in-frame beta chains. Entries that share a CDR3 protein sequence are merged under the most common genes and DNA. Clone size and V and J calls follow TCRdb, not the original study. The sample contains roughly 500,000 distinct CDR3 sequences, 20% to 25% of them found a single time. The ten largest clones add up to approximately 6.4% of the sample.

This clonotype was detected many times. It lacks a known antigen. One base away there is no much larger clone; base qualities are not given. This TCR was recovered from a female donor with Graves disease. Sequencing used peripheral blood mononuclear cells (PBMCs), obtained when the disease was refractory, from a patient treated with antithyroid drugs. The chain is assembled from TRBV20-1 and TRBJ1-2; the D gene is not confidently resolved. The CDR3 is CSARESGSYGYTF. The DNA sequence is TGCAGTGCTAGAGAATCGGGGAGCTATGGCTACACCTTC.